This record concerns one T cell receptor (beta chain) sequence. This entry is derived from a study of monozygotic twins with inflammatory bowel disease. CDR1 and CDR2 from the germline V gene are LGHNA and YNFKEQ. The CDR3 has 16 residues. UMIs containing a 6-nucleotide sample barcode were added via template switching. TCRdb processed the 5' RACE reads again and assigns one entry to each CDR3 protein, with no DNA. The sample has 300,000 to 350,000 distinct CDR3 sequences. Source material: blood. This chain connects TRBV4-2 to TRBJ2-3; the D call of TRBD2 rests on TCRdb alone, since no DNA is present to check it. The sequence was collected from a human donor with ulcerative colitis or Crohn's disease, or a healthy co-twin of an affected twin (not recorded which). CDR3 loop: CASRAQPGLITDTQYF.